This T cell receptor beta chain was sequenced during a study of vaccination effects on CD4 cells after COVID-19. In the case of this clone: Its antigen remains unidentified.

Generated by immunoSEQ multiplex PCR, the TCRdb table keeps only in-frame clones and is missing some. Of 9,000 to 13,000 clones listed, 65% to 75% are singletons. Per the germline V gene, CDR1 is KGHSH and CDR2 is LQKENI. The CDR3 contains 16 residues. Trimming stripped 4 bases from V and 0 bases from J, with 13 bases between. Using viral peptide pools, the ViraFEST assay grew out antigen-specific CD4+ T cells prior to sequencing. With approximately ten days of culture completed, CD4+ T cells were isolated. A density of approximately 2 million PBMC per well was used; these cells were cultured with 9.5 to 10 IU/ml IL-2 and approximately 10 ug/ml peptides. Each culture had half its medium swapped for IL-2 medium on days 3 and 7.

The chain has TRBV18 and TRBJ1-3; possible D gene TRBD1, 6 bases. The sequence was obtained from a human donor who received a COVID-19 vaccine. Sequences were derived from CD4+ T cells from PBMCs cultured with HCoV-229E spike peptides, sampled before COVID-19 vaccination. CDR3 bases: TGTGCCAGCTCACATATACAGGGAAACTCTGGAAACACCATATATTTT. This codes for CASSHIQGNSGNTIYF.